Each of the 3 T cell receptor beta chains below was sequenced from the same sample in a study of blood T cell repertoires in COVID-19. Some clones are missing from TCRdb's copy, which holds only in-frame ones; the method was immunoSEQ multiplex PCR. Here the sample spans about 200,000 clones, more than 75% being singletons. Source material: peripheral blood. The source of these receptors is a middle-aged woman with COVID-19, enrolled during active disease.

The chain employs TRBV30 and TRBJ1-3; D not resolved. CDR1 is GTSNPN and CDR2 is SVGIG in the germline V gene (reference sequence). The V end lost 0 bases, the J end lost 0 bases, and 6 bases lay between the germline ends. The CDR3 loop spans 14 amino acids. CDR3 in DNA: TGTGCCTGGAGTGTAGGAGCCTCTGGAAACACCATATATTTT. Protein sequence: CAWSVGASGNTIYF. The full variable domain, its missing parts supplied by reference TRBV30 and TRBJ1-3, is SQTIHQWPATLVQPVGSPLSLECTVEGTSNPNLYWYRQAAGRGLQLLFYSVGIGQISSEVPQNLSASRPQDRQFILSSKKLLLSDSGFYLCAWSVGASGNTIYFGEGSWLTVV.

Here the CDR3 DNA reads TGTGCCAGCAGCTCTCCGGGACTAGCGGGGGCCAAGAGTGGGAATGAGCAGTTCTTC. Translation gives CASSSPGLAGAKSGNEQFF. The chain employs TRBV11-3 and TRBJ2-1, with TRBD2 identical over 14 bases. Germline CDR1 SGHNT, CDR2 YENEEA. This CDR3 has 19 residues. Losses at the gene ends were 4 bases for V and 7 bases for J; bases not matched to a gene: 15. Full variable domain (missing parts from reference TRBV11-3 and TRBJ2-1): EAGVVQSPRYKIIEKKQPVAFWCNPISGHNTLYWYLQNLGQGPELLIRYENEEAVDDSQLPKDRFSAERLKGVDSTLKIQPAELGDSAVYLCASSSPGLAGAKSGNEQFFGPGTRLTVL.

This clone was seen only a few times. This chain connects TRBV10-3 to TRBJ2-3, with a possible D match to TRBD2 (5 bases). The V and J ends lost 4 bases and 4 bases respectively, with 12 bases between them. Germline CDR1 and CDR2: ENHRY and SYGVKD. The CDR3 consists of 14 residues. The CDR3 loop is CAISAGPGADTQYF. The CDR3 coding sequence is TGTGCCATCAGTGCGGGCCCCGGGGCAGATACGCAGTATTTT.